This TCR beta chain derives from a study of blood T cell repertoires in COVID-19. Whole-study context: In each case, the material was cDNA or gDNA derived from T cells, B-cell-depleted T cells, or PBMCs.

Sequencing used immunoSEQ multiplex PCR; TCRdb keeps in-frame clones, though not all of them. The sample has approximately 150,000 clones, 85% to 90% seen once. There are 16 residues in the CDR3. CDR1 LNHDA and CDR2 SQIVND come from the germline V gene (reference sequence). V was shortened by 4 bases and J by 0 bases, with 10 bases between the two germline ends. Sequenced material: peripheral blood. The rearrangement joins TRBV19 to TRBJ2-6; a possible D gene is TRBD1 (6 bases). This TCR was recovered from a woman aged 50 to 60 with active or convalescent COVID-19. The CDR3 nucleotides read TGTGCCAGTAGTAAAATGGACAGCTCTGGGGCCAACGTCCTGACTTTC. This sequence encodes CASSKMDSSGANVLTF.